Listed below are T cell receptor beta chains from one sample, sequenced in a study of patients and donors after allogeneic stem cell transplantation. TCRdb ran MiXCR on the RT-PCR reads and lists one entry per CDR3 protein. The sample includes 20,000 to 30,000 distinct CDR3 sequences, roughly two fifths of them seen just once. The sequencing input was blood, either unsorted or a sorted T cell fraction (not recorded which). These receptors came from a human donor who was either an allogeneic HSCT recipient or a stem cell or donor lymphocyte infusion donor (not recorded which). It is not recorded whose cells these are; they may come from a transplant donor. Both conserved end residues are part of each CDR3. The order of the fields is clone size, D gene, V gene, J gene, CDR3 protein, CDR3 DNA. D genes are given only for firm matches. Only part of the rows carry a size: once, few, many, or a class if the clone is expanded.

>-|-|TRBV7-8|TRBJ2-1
CASSLSRVNNEQFF
TGTGCCAGCAGCTTATCTAGGGTGAACAATGAGCAGTTCTTC
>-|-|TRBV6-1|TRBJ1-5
CASSVGWEGSQPQHF
TGTGCCAGCAGTGTTGGTTGGGAAGGATCTCAGCCCCAGCATTTT
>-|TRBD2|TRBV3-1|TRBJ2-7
CASSQDLRGSAYEQYF
TGTGCCAGCAGCCAAGATTTGCGGGGGAGTGCCTACGAGCAGTACTTC
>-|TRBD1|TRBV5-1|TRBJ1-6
CASSWDRAGNSPLHF
TGCGCCAGCAGCTGGGACAGGGCTGGGAATTCACCCCTCCACTTT
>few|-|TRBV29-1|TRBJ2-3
CSVYLGTDTQYF
TGCAGCGTCTACCTGGGAACAGATACGCAGTATTTT
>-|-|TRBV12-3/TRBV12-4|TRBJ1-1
CASIHRNTEAFF
TGTGCCAGCATTCATCGGAACACTGAAGCTTTCTTT
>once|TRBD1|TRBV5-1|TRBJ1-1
CASSWGQATEAFF
TGCGCCAGCAGCTGGGGACAGGCCACTGAAGCTTTCTTT
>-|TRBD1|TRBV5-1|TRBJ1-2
CASSSTNRGTLLGYGYTF
TGCGCCAGCAGCTCAACGAACAGGGGGACCCTACTGGGCTATGGCTACACCTTC
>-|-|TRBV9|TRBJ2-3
CASSPLTNLISTDTQYF
TGTGCCAGCAGCCCCCTGACTAACCTTATTAGCACAGATACGCAGTATTTT
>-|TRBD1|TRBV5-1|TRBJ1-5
CASSPGTGGQQPQHF
TGCGCCAGCAGCCCCGGGACAGGGGGTCAACAGCCCCAGCATTTT
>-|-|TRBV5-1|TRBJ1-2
CASSRGTDKANYGYTF
TGCGCCAGCAGCCGCGGTACCGACAAGGCTAACTATGGCTACACCTTC
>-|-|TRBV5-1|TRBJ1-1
CASSFETGVNTEAFF
TGCGCCAGCAGTTTTGAGACAGGAGTGAACACTGAAGCTTTCTTT